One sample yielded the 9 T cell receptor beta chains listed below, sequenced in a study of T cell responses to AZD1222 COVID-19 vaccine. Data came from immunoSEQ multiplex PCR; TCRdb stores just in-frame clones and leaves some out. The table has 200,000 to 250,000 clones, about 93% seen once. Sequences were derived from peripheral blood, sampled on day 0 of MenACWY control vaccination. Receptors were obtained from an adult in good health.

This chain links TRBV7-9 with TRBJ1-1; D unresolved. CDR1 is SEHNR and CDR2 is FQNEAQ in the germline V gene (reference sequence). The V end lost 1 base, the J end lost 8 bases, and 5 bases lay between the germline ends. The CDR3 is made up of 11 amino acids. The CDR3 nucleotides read TGTGCCAGCAGCTTAGAACCCGAAGCTTTCTTT. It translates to CASSLEPEAFF.

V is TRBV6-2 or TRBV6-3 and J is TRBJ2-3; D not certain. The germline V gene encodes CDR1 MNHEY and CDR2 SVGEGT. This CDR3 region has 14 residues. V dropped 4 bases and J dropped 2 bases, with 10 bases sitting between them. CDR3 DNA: TGTGCCAGCAGTTCGCAAGGGATCACAGATACGCAGTATTTT. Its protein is CASSSQGITDTQYF.

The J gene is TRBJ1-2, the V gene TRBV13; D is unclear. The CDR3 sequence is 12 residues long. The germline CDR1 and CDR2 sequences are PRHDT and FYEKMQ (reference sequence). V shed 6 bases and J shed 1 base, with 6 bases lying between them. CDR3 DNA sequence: TGTGCCAGCAGTTCCGTTAACTATGGCTACACCTTC. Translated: CASSSVNYGYTF.

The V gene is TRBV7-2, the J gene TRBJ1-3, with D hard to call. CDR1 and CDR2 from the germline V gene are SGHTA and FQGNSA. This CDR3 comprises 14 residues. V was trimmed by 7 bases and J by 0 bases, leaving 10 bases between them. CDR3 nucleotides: TGTGCCAGCACTAAGAAGAGCTCTGGAAACACCATATATTTT. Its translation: CASTKKSSGNTIYF.

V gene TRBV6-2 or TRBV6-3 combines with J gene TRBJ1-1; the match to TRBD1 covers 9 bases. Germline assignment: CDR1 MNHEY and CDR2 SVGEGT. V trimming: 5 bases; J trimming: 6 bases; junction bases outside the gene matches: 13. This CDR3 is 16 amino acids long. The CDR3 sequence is CASSARVGQGGPEAFF. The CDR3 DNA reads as TGTGCCAGCAGTGCTCGAGTGGGACAGGGAGGACCTGAAGCTTTCTTT.

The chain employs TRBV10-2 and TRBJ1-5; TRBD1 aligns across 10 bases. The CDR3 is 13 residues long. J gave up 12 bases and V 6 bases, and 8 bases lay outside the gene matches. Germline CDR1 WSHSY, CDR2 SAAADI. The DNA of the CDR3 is TGCGCCAGCAGGCCAACCGGGACAGGGGACCAGCATTTT. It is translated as CASRPTGTGDQHF.

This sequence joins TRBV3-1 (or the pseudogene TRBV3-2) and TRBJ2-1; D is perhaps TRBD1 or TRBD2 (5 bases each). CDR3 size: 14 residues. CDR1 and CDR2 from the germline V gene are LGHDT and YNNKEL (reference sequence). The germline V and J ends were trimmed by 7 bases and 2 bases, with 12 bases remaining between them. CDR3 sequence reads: CASTGTDAYNEQFF. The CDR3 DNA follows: TGTGCCAGCACTGGGACCGACGCCTACAATGAGCAGTTCTTC.

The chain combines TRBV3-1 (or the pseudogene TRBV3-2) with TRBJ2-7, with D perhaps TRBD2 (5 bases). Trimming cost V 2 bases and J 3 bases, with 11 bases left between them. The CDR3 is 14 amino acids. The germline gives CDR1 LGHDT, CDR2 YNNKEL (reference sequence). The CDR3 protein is CASSQLGGGYEQYF. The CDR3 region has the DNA TGTGCCAGCAGCCAACTTGGAGGAGGCTACGAGCAGTACTTC.

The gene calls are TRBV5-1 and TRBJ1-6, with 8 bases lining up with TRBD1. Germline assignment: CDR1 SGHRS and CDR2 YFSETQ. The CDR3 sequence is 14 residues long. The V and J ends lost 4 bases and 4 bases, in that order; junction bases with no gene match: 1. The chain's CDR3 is CASSRTGYNSPLHF. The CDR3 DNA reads TGCGCCAGCAGCCGGACAGGGTATAATTCACCCCTCCACTTT.